Following are 22 T cell receptor beta chains from one sample sequenced in a study of patients and donors after allogeneic stem cell transplantation (dated by TCRdb to 2020 to 2021). To prepare the library, RT-PCR was applied. Sequencing relied on a NextSeq 550. TCRdb's own reprocessing of the public reads used fastp at Q25 and MiXCR and kept productive beta chains. Each CDR3 protein appears once, grouped with its most common genes and DNA. The sample has about a million distinct CDR3 sequences on record, more than 15% of them singletons. In total, the top ten clones hold around 6% of the sample. The sample consisted of blood, either unsorted or a sorted T cell fraction (not recorded which). The source is a human donor who was either an allogeneic HSCT recipient or a stem cell or donor lymphocyte infusion donor (not recorded which). It is not recorded whose cells these are; they may come from a transplant donor.

This clonotype was seen a handful of times. The gene calls are TRBV6-5 and TRBJ2-7; 7 bases map to TRBD2. Per the germline V gene, CDR1 is MNHEY and CDR2 is SVGAGI. J gave up 7 bases and V 5 bases, and 2 bases lay outside the gene matches. This CDR3 contains 11 residues. DNA for the CDR3: TGTGCCAGCAGTGCGGGGGAAGAGCAGTACTTC. This gives the protein CASSAGEEQYF.

The chain has TRBV25-1 and TRBJ2-1; either TRBD1 or TRBD2 may supply D (5 bases each). In germline, CDR1 is MGHDK, CDR2 SYGVNS. The CDR3 extends over 17 amino acids. With 1 base removed from V and 10 bases from J, the gap between germline ends came to 23 bases. The CDR3 reads CASSEFFPGRAQWEQFF. The DNA for the CDR3 is TGTGCCAGCAGTGAATTTTTTCCGGGACGGGCCCAATGGGAGCAGTTCTTC.

The J gene is TRBJ2-3, the V gene TRBV29-1, with D possibly TRBD1 on 7 matching bases. Germline CDR1 and CDR2: SQVTM and ANQGSEA. This CDR3 has 13 residues. Trimming removed 7 bases from V and 3 bases from J, with 14 bases in between. CDR3 loop: CSALTGRTDTQYF. CDR3 coding DNA: TGCAGCGCTTTGACAGGGAGGACAGATACGCAGTATTTT.

This sequence joins TRBV4-2 and TRBJ2-7; D is unresolved. Germline assignment: CDR1 LGHNA and CDR2 YNFKEQ. The length of the CDR3 is 14 residues. V lost 4 bases and J 2 bases, leaving 12 bases between the germline ends. CDR3 sequence reads: CASSRTDNTYEQYF. The CDR3 DNA reads as TGTGCCAGCAGCCGCACCGACAACACCTACGAGCAGTACTTC.

V and J are TRBV11-1 and TRBJ2-1; perhaps TRBD1 as D (5 bases). From germline, CDR1 is SGHAT and CDR2 FQDESV (reference sequence). CDR3 size: 18 residues. Trimming removed 7 bases from V and 0 bases from J, with 22 bases in between. CDR3 coding DNA: TGTGCCAGCATAAAGGGGTGGCGAGTACGGGCCTCCTACAATGAGCAGTTCTTC. The encoded protein is CASIKGWRVRASYNEQFF.

This clonotype was recorded a few times. The chain combines TRBV5-1 with TRBJ2-1, with TRBD1 matching over 8 bases. Germline V gene sequence: CDR1 SGHRS, CDR2 YFSETQ. The CDR3 length is 15 residues. The V gene end was trimmed by 2 bases and the J gene end by 6 bases; junction bases not matched to a gene: 7. The CDR3 spells CASSFGLQGGNEQFF. In nucleotides, the CDR3 is TGCGCCAGCAGCTTTGGCCTACAGGGGGGCAATGAGCAGTTCTTC.

This clonotype was recorded a few times. CDR3 nucleotides: TGTGCCATCAGTGAGATAGCGGGGGGGCATACAGATACGCAGTATTTT. This encodes CAISEIAGGHTDTQYF. The V and J genes are TRBV10-3 and TRBJ2-3; 11 positions agree with TRBD2. Germline V gene sequence: CDR1 ENHRY, CDR2 SYGVKD. J lost 3 bases, V lost 2 bases, and 4 bases had no gene match. The CDR3 totals 16 residues.

This clonotype has only a few counts. The genes are TRBV6-1 and TRBJ1-2; D remains ambiguous. Between the trimmed V and J ends, which lost 10 bases and 6 bases, there was a span of 6 bases. Per the germline V gene, CDR1 is MNHNS and CDR2 is SASEGT. The CDR3 covers 9 residues. The CDR3 reads CAIRDGYTF. CDR3 DNA sequence: TGTGCCATCAGAGATGGCTACACCTTC.

This rearrangement joins TRBV20-1 to TRBJ2-5, with D possibly matching TRBD2 (6 bases). This CDR3 is built from 14 residues. Looked up from germline, CDR1 is DFQATT and CDR2 is SNEGSKA (reference sequence). V was pared by 4 bases and J by 2 bases, with 14 bases between. The CDR3 loop is CSATQEGVQETQYF. Here the CDR3 DNA reads TGCAGTGCTACCCAGGAGGGAGTTCAAGAGACCCAGTACTTC.

The genes are TRBV30 and TRBJ2-7, with D tentatively TRBD1 or TRBD2 (5 bases each). Trimming stripped 6 bases from V and 5 bases from J, with 20 bases between. Per the germline V gene, CDR1 is GTSNPN and CDR2 is SVGIG (reference sequence). The CDR3 consists of 14 residues. Written as DNA, the CDR3 is TGTGCCTGCTATACCGGGACGGCAGTGCACGAGCAGTACTTC. As protein: CACYTGTAVHEQYF.

The rearrangement joins TRBV20-1 to TRBJ2-3; no reliable D call. The CDR3 spans 12 residues. The germline V gene encodes CDR1 DFQATT and CDR2 SNEGSKA (reference sequence). V was clipped by 2 bases and J by 2 bases, with 5 bases between them. CDR3 protein: CSARSNTDTQYF. The CDR3 DNA reads TGCAGTGCTAGATCAAACACAGATACGCAGTATTTT.

The chain employs TRBV9 and TRBJ1-1; TRBD1 matches 8 bases. This CDR3 comprises 15 residues. The trim removed 3 bases at V and 3 bases at J, leaving 7 bases unmatched. CDR1 and CDR2 (germline): SGDLS, YYNGEE. CDR3 loop: CASSGPNRGYTEAFF. The CDR3 DNA is TGTGCCAGCAGCGGACCGAACAGGGGGTACACTGAAGCTTTCTTT.

Written as DNA, the CDR3 is TGTGCCAGCAGTTTCACGCGGTACGAGCAGTACTTC. This codes for CASSFTRYEQYF. The chain has TRBV12-3 or TRBV12-4 and TRBJ2-7; D is unclear. V lost 3 bases, J lost 4 bases, and 7 bases lay in between. The CDR3 has 12 residues.

This clonotype was seen repeatedly, ten times or more. V gene TRBV7-2 combines with J gene TRBJ1-2; D not resolved. CDR1 SGHTA and CDR2 FQGNSA come from the germline V gene. This CDR3 has 14 residues. Trimming pared 1 base from V and 2 bases from J, leaving 8 bases between. The CDR3, as DNA: TGTGCCAGCAGCTTAGATGGGTCAAACTATGGCTACACCTTC. The encoded protein is CASSLDGSNYGYTF.

The rearrangement uses TRBV6-5 and TRBJ2-5; TRBD2 aligns across 10 bases. Germline CDR1 is MNHEY and CDR2 is SVGAGI. J lost 1 base, V lost 2 bases, and 10 bases had no gene match. The CDR3 loop spans 18 amino acids. CDR3 coding DNA: TGTGCCAGCAGTTACGAAGGAAGGACTAGCGGCGTCCAAGAGACCCAGTACTTC. This sequence encodes CASSYEGRTSGVQETQYF.

The V gene is TRBV24-1, the J gene TRBJ1-5, with D uncertain. Trimming shortened V by 9 bases and J by 4 bases, and 24 bases separated the two germline ends. This CDR3 has 17 amino acids. Germline V gene data show CDR1 as KGHDR and CDR2 as SFDVKD. The CDR3 spells CATQGMAYRERNQPQHF. The DNA of the CDR3 is TGTGCCACCCAAGGAATGGCATACCGGGAGAGAAATCAGCCCCAGCATTTT.

The chain is built from TRBV20-1 and TRBJ2-1; 13 bases line up with TRBD2. With V trimmed by 5 bases and J by 8 bases, 9 bases remained unmatched. The CDR3 has 15 residues. Germline lookup yields CDR1 DFQATT and CDR2 SNEGSKA (reference sequence). The CDR3 is CSAARTSGGGDEQFF. CDR3 in DNA: TGCAGTGCTGCCCGGACTAGCGGGGGAGGCGATGAGCAGTTCTTC.

This clonotype came up a few times. This chain connects TRBV11-1 to TRBJ2-3; a possible D gene is TRBD1 (5 bases). The germline CDR1 and CDR2 sequences are SGHAT and FQDESV (reference sequence). The CDR3 has 18 amino acids. The V end was cut by 4 bases, the J end by 0 bases, with 20 bases between. The CDR3 here is CASSSDSTVSLSTDTQYF. The CDR3 region has the DNA TGTGCCAGCAGCTCAGACAGTACCGTCTCCTTGAGCACAGATACGCAGTATTTT.

This clonotype was counted ten times or more. The J gene is TRBJ2-7, the V gene TRBV6-5; 8 positions match TRBD1. The CDR3 sequence is 14 residues long. CDR1 and CDR2 (germline): MNHEY, SVGAGI. Trimming removed 4 bases from V and 3 bases from J; junction bases left unmatched: 5. The CDR3 here is CASSSQGAIYEQYF. CDR3 bases: TGTGCCAGCAGTTCTCAGGGGGCTATCTACGAGCAGTACTTC.

The chain uses TRBV25-1 and TRBJ2-5; TRBD2 matches at 11 bases. The germline V gene has CDR1 MGHDK and CDR2 SYGVNS. V lost 4 bases and J lost 2; bases outside the gene matches: 3. The CDR3 runs to 15 residues. Here the CDR3 DNA reads TGTGCCAGCAGTGGTAGCGGGAGGGTTCAAGAGACCCAGTACTTC. Translation: CASSGSGRVQETQYF.

This clonotype was seen ten or more times. V usage is TRBV7-2 and J usage is TRBJ2-1, with 9 bases aligning to TRBD2. J lost 14 bases, V lost 3 bases, and 11 bases had no gene match. Germline lookup yields CDR1 SGHTA and CDR2 FQGNSA. The CDR3 contains 14 residues. This CDR3 is CASSLGLAGFREFF. DNA of the CDR3: TGTGCCAGCAGCTTGGGTCTAGCGGGATTCAGGGAGTTCTTC.

This chain connects TRBV5-1 to TRBJ1-6, with 12 bases that match TRBD1. The ends lost 0 bases at V and 6 bases at J; junction bases unmatched: 10. From germline, CDR1 is SGHRS and CDR2 YFSETQ. This CDR3 has 19 residues. CDR3: CASSLARDRGRKGNSPLHF. The CDR3, as DNA: TGCGCCAGCAGCTTGGCCCGGGACAGGGGGCGAAAGGGTAATTCACCCCTCCACTTT.